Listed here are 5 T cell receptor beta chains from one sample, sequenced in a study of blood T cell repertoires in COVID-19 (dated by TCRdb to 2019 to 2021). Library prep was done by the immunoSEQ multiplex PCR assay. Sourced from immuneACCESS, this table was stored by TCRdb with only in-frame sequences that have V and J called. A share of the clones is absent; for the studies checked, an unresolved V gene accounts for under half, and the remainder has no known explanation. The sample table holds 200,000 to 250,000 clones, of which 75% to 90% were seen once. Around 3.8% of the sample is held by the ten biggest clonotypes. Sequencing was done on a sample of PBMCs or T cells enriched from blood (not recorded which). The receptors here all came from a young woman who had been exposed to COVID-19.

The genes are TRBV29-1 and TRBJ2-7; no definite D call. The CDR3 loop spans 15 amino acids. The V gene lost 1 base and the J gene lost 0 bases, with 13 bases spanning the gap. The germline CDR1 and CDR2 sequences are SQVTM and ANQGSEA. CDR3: CSVEVRRLSSYEQYF. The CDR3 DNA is TGCAGCGTTGAAGTCCGTCGGTTAAGCTCCTACGAGCAGTACTTC.

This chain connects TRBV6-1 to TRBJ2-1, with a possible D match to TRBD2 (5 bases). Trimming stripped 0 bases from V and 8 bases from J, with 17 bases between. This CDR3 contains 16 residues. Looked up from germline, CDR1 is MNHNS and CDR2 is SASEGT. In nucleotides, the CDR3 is TGTGCCAGCAGTGAAGCGGAGGCCCTCGGTCGGGATGAGCAGTTCTTC. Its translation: CASSEAEALGRDEQFF.

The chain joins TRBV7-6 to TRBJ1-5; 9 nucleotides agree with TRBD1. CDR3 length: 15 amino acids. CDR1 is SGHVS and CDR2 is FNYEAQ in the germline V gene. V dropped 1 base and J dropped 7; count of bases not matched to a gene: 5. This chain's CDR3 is CASSLVGTGIQPQHF. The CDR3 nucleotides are TGTGCCAGCAGCTTAGTAGGGACAGGGATCCAGCCCCAGCATTTT. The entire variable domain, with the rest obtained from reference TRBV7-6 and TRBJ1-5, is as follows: GAGVSQSPRYKVTKRGQDVALRCDPISGHVSLYWYRQALGQGPEFLTYFNYEAQQDKSGLPNDRFSAERPEGSISTLTIQRTEQRDSAMYRCASSLVGTGIQPQHFGDGTRLSIL.

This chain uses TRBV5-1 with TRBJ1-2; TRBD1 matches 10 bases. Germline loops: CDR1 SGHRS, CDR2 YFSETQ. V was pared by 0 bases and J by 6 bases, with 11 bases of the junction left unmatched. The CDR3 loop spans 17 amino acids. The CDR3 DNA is TGCGCCAGCAGCTTGGCCGGGACAGGGGCCCTACTCGATGGCTACACCTTC. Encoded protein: CASSLAGTGALLDGYTF.

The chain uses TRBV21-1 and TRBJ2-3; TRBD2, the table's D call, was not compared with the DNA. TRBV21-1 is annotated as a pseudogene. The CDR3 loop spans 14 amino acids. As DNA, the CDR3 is TGTGCCAGCAGCGGGAGGGAGAGCACAGATACGCAGTATTTT. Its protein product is CASSGRESTDTQYF.